This T cell receptor beta chain came from a study of T-cell reconstitution after alpha-beta-depleted transplantation in children. This clonotype was found a few times. A library of TCRbeta sequences, prepared with unique molecular identifiers, was generated. TCRdb passed the PCR reads through MiXCR, listing each CDR3 protein once. In the table there are about 690,000 distinct CDR3 sequences, 16% of which are singletons. The source is a human donor who donated a stem cell graft to a child with acute myeloid leukemia. Sequenced material: PBMCs from the stem cell graft donor, taken from the stem cell graft.

The CDR3 bases are TGTGCCAGCAGCCCCGGGACAGGGCAGTCCGGGGTTGGCTACACCTTC. Translating it yields CASSPGTGQSGVGYTF. The J gene is TRBJ1-2, the V gene TRBV12-3 or TRBV12-4; 9 positions match TRBD1. This CDR3 has 16 residues. J was trimmed by 7 bases and V by 6 bases; bases with no gene match: 15.